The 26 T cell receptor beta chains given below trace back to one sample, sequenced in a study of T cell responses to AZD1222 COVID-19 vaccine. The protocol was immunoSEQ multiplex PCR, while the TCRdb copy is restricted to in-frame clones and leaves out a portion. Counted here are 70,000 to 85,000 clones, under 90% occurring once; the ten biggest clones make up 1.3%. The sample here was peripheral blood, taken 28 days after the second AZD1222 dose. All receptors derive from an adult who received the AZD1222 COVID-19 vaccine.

CDR3 amino acids: CASTIGPSAGEQYF. CDR3 in DNA: TGTGCCAGCACCATAGGACCCTCAGCTGGGGAGCAGTACTTC. The rearrangement joins TRBV5-6 to TRBJ2-7; D is unresolved. V was cut by 6 bases and J by 7 bases, with 20 bases left in between. The CDR3 runs 14 residues. Germline assignment: CDR1 SGHDT and CDR2 YYEEEE.

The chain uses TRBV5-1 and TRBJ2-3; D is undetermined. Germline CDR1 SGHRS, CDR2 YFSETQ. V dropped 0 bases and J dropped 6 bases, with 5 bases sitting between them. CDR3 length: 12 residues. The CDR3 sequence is CASSLVLDTQYF. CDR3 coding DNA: TGCGCCAGCAGCTTGGTGTTGGATACGCAGTATTTT.

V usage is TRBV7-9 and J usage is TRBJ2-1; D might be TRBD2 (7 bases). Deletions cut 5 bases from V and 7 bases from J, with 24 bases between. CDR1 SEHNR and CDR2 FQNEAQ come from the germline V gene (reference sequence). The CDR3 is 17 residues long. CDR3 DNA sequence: TGTGCCAGCAGCAGGGGGGTTTCGGGCGGGAGAATTAATGAGCAGTTCTTC. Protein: CASSRGVSGGRINEQFF.

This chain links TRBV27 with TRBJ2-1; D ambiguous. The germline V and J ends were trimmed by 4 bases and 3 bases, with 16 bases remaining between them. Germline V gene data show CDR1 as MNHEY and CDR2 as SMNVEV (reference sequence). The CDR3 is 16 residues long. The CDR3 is CASSSLDPDLYNEQFF. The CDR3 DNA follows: TGTGCCAGCAGTTCCCTCGACCCGGACCTCTACAATGAGCAGTTCTTC.

DNA of the CDR3: TGTGCCAGCACCCAGGGGGTTAAGTACAATGAGCAGTTCTTC. As protein: CASTQGVKYNEQFF. V is TRBV28 and J is TRBJ2-1; 7 nucleotides match TRBD1. The V gene's germline CDR1 is MDHEN and CDR2 SYDVKM. CDR3 length equals 14 residues. Trimming took 7 bases from V and 4 from J; bases not matched to a gene: 7.

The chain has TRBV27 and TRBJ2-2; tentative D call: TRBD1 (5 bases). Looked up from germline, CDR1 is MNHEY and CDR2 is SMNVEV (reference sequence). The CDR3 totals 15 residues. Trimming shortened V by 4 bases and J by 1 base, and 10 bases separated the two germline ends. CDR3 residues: CASSYVQGNTGELFF. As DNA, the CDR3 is TGTGCCAGCAGTTATGTCCAGGGGAACACCGGGGAGCTGTTTTTT.

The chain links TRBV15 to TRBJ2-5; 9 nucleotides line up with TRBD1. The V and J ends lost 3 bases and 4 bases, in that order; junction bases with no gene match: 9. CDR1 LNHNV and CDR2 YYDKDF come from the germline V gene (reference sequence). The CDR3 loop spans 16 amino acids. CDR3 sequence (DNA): TGTGCCACCAGCAGTAGGGACAGGGTGGGAGTAGAGACCCAGTACTTC. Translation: CATSSRDRVGVETQYF.

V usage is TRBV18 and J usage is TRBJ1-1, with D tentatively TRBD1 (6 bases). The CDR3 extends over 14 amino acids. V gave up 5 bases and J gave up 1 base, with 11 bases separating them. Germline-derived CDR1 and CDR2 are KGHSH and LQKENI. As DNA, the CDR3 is TGTGCCAGCTCAAAAACAGGGTCGAACACTGAAGCTTTCTTT. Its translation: CASSKTGSNTEAFF.

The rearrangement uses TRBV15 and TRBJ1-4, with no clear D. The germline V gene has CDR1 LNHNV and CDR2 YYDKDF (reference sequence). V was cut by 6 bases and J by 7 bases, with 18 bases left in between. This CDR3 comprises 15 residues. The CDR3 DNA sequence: TGTGCCACCAGAGCAGGCGGGGAGGTATCTGAAAAACTGTTTTTT. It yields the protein CATRAGGEVSEKLFF.

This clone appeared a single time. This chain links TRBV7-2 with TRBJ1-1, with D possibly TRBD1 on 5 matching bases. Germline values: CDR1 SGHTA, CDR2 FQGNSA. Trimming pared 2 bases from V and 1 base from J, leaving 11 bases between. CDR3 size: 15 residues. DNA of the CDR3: TGTGCCAGCAGCTTATTCAATGGACAGAACACTGAAGCTTTCTTT. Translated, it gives CASSLFNGQNTEAFF. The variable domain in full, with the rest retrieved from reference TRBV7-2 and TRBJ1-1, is GAGVSQSPSNKVTEKGKDVELRCDPISGHTALYWYRQSLGQGLEFLIYFQGNSAPDKSGLPSDRFSAERTGGSVSTLTIQRTQQEDSAVYLCASSLFNGQNTEAFFGQGTRLTVV.

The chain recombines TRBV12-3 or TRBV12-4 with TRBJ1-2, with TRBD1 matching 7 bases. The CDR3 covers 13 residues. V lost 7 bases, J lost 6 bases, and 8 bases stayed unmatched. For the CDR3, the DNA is TGTGCCAGCACTATCGACAGGGCCCATGGCTACACCTTC. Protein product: CASTIDRAHGYTF.

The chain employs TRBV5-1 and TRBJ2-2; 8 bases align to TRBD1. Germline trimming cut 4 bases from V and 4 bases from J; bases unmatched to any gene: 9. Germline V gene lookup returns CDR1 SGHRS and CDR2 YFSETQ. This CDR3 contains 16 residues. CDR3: CASSMRTGRGTGELFF. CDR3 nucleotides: TGCGCCAGCAGCATGAGGACAGGGCGTGGCACCGGGGAGCTGTTTTTT.

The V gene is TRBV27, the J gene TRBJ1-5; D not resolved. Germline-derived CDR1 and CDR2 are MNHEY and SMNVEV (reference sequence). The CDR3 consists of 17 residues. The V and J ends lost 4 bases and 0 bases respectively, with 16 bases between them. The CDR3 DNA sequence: TGTGCCAGCAGTTCTCGCGGGATTCCAATTAGCAATCAGCCCCAGCATTTT. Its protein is CASSSRGIPISNQPQHF.

CDR3 sequence (DNA): TGTGCCAGCAGCTATCCGCGGGACGCGAAGACCGGAGGGGCCAACGTCCTGACTTTC. Its protein is CASSYPRDAKTGGANVLTF. The chain links TRBV7-2 to TRBJ2-6; D is possibly TRBD2 (6 bases). Germline lookup yields CDR1 SGHTA and CDR2 FQGNSA. The CDR3 is 19 residues long. The V and J ends lost 4 bases and 4 bases respectively, with 23 bases between them. Based on the CDR3 plus reference TRBV7-2 and TRBJ2-6, the full variable domain is GAGVSQSPSNKVTEKGKDVELRCDPISGHTALYWYRQSLGQGLEFLIYFQGNSAPDKSGLPSDRFSAERTGGSVSTLTIQRTQQEDSAVYLCASSYPRDAKTGGANVLTFGAGSRLTVL.

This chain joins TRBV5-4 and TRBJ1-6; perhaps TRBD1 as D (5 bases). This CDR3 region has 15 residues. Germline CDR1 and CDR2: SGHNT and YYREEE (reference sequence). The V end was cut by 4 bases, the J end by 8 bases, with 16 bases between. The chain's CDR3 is CASSPSGRRDSPLHF. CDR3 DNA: TGTGCCAGCAGCCCGTCGGGACGGAGGGATTCACCCCTCCACTTT.

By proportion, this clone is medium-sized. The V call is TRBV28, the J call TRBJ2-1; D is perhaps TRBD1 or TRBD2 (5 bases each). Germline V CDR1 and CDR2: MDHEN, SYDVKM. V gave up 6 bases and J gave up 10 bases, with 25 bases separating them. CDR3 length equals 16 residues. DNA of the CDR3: TGTGCCAGCAGCCTACGGGGCCGGGCTACCCTTAAGGAGCAGTTCTTC. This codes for CASSLRGRATLKEQFF. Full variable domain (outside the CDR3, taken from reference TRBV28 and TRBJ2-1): DVKVTQSSRYLVKRTGEKVFLECVQDMDHENMFWYRQDPGLGLRLIYFSYDVKMKEKGDIPEGYSVSREKKERFSLILESASTNQTSMYLCASSLRGRATLKEQFFGPGTRLTVL.

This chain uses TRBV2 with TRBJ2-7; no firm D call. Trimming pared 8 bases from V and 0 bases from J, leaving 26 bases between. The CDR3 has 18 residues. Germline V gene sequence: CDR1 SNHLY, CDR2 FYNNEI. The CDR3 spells CASSGRWQSGPTSYEQYF. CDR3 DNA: TGTGCCAGCTCTGGCAGGTGGCAATCCGGACCCACCTCCTACGAGCAGTACTTC.

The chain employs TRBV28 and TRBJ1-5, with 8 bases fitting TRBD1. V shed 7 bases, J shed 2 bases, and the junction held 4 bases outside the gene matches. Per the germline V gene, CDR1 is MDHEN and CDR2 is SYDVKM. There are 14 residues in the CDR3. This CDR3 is CASTLQGGNQPQHF. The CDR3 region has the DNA TGTGCCAGCACCCTACAGGGGGGCAATCAGCCCCAGCATTTT.

CDR3 protein: CASSLDPGREEKLFF. CDR3 nucleotide sequence: TGCGCCAGCAGCTTGGATCCGGGCCGTGAGGAAAAACTGTTTTTT. This chain joins TRBV5-1 and TRBJ1-4, with D unclear. Per germline, CDR1 SGHRS and CDR2 YFSETQ. The ends were cut back, 0 bases at V and 8 bases at J, with 14 bases in the middle. The CDR3 is 15 residues long. Drawing the rest from reference TRBV5-1 and TRBJ1-4, the complete variable domain is KAGVTQTPRYLIKTRGQQVTLSCSPISGHRSVSWYQQTPGQGLQFLFEYFSETQRNKGNFPGRFSGRQFSNSRSEMNVSTLELGDSALYLCASSLDPGREEKLFFGSGTQLSVL.

CDR3 protein: CAWSGGISYGYTF. CDR3 in DNA: TGTGCCTGGAGTGGTGGGATCTCCTATGGCTACACCTTC. This rearrangement joins TRBV30 to TRBJ1-2; D is undetermined. This CDR3 contains 13 residues. V lost 1 base to trimming and J lost 4 bases, with 10 bases between them. Germline CDR1 GTSNPN, CDR2 SVGIG (reference sequence).

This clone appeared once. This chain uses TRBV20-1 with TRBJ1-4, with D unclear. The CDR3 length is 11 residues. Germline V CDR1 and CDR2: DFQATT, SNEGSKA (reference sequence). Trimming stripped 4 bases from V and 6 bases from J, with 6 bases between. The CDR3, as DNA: TGCAGTGCTAATCGGGATGAAAAACTGTTTTTT. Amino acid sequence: CSANRDEKLFF.

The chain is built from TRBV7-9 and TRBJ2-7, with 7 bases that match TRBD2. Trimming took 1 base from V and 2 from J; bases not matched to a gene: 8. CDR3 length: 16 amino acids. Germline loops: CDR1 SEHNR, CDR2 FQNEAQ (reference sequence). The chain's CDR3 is CASSLGAHGRTYEQYF. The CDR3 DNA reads TGTGCCAGCAGCTTAGGTGCCCACGGGAGGACCTACGAGCAGTACTTC.

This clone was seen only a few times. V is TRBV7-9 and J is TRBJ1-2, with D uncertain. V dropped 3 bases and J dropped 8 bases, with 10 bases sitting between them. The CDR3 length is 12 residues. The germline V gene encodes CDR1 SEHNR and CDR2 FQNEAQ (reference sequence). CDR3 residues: CASSFPDGGYTF. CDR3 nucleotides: TGTGCCAGCAGCTTCCCCGACGGAGGCTACACCTTC.

As DNA, the CDR3 is TGTGCCAGCAGTTTTCCATTGGGCACCCACACTGAAGCTTTCTTT. Residues: CASSFPLGTHTEAFF. V gene TRBV28 combines with J gene TRBJ1-1; no definite D call. Germline assignment: CDR1 MDHEN and CDR2 SYDVKM. V was clipped by 3 bases and J by 3 bases, with 14 bases between them. This CDR3 has 15 residues.

This CDR3 is CASSLEGGGGSYEQYF. In DNA form, the CDR3 reads TGTGCCAGCAGCTTGGAGGGCGGCGGGGGCTCCTACGAGCAGTACTTC. The chain employs TRBV5-8 and TRBJ2-7; TRBD2 agrees at 7 bases. CDR1 is SGHTS, CDR2 YDEGEE, per germline. The trim removed 0 bases at V and 0 bases at J, leaving 6 bases unmatched. CDR3 length: 16 amino acids.

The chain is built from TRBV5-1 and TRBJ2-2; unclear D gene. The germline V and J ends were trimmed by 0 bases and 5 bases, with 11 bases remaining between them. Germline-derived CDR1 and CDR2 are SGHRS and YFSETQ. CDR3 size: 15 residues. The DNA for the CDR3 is TGCGCCAGCAGCTTGGCCTACTTGGGGACCGGGGAGCTGTTTTTT. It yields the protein CASSLAYLGTGELFF. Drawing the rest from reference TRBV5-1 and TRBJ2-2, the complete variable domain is KAGVTQTPRYLIKTRGQQVTLSCSPISGHRSVSWYQQTPGQGLQFLFEYFSETQRNKGNFPGRFSGRQFSNSRSEMNVSTLELGDSALYLCASSLAYLGTGELFFGEGSRLTVL.